The next 13 T cell receptor beta chains were all read from a single sample in a study of type 1 and type 2 diabetes patients. Genomic DNA was the PCR template. Multiplex PCR with 30 forward and 13 reverse primers amplified the TCR beta CDR3. TCRdb itself ran the multiplex PCR reads through MiXCR, one entry per CDR3 protein. Here the sample spans about 250,000 distinct CDR3 sequences, 47% being singletons. Source material: peripheral blood mononuclear cells (PBMCs). The receptors stem from a man aged 18 to 30 with type 2 diabetes.

The rearrangement joins TRBV7-2 to TRBJ2-5, with TRBD1 matching 8 bases. V gave up 6 bases and J gave up 1 base; unmatched junction bases: 4. CDR3 length: 14 amino acids. The germline CDR1 and CDR2 sequences are SGHTA and FQGNSA. CDR3 amino acids: CASSPQGVQETQYF. The CDR3 DNA reads as TGTGCCAGCAGTCCACAGGGGGTCCAAGAGACCCAGTACTTC.

The chain has TRBV15 and TRBJ2-5; D is uncertain. The CDR3 is made up of 14 amino acids. CDR1 and CDR2 from the germline V gene are LNHNV and YYDKDF (reference sequence). V shed 6 bases and J shed 5 bases, with 16 bases lying between them. This chain's CDR3 is CATSTERPPETQYF. DNA of the CDR3: TGTGCCACCAGTACCGAACGGCCGCCGGAGACCCAGTACTTC.

The V and J genes are TRBV10-3 and TRBJ2-5, with TRBD2 identical over 13 bases. The germline V gene encodes CDR1 ENHRY and CDR2 SYGVKD. CDR3 length: 15 residues. The junction had 4 bases not matched to a gene; V was cut back by 6 bases and J by 3 bases. CDR3 coding DNA: TGTGCCATCAGCCTCGGACTAGCGGGGGAAGAGACCCAGTACTTC. This sequence encodes CAISLGLAGEETQYF.

The chain recombines TRBV20-1 with TRBJ1-1; D not certain. Germline V lookup: CDR1 DFQATT, CDR2 SNEGSKA (reference sequence). The CDR3 is 11 amino acids. The CDR3 loop is CSVDKVTEAFF. In DNA, the CDR3 is TGCAGCGTTGACAAGGTCACTGAAGCTTTCTTT.

The V gene is TRBV10-3, the J gene TRBJ2-5, with 9 bases lining up with TRBD1. Germline V lookup: CDR1 ENHRY, CDR2 SYGVKD. The J segment lost 5 bases and the V segment lost 10 bases, leaving 8 bases of the junction unmatched. The CDR3 has 13 residues. This CDR3 reads CASRTGVWETQYF. The CDR3 nucleotides are TGTGCCAGCAGGACAGGGGTCTGGGAGACCCAGTACTTC.

This clonotype was counted between two and nine times. This chain links TRBV28 with TRBJ2-7; 9 bases agree with TRBD2. CDR3 size: 15 residues. In germline, CDR1 is MDHEN, CDR2 SYDVKM. Unmatched junction bases numbered 5, after V lost 5 bases and J lost 0 bases. CDR3: CASSPIAGVSYEQYF. The CDR3 region has the DNA TGTGCCAGCAGTCCCATAGCGGGGGTCTCCTACGAGCAGTACTTC.

This chain links TRBV2 with TRBJ1-5; TRBD1 matches 9 bases. Losses at the gene ends were 7 bases for V and 7 bases for J; bases not matched to a gene: 14. The CDR3 loop spans 16 amino acids. The germline gives CDR1 SNHLY, CDR2 FYNNEI. In nucleotides, the CDR3 is TGTGCCAGCATCCCTAGGGACAGGGTAGGAAGGCAGCCCCAGCATTTT. This translates into CASIPRDRVGRQPQHF. Together with reference TRBV2 and TRBJ1-5, the CDR3 gives the full variable domain: EPEVTQTPSHQVTQMGQEVILRCVPISNHLYFYWYRQILGQKVEFLVSFYNNEISEKSEIFDDQFSVERPDGSNFTLKIRSTKLEDSAMYFCASIPRDRVGRQPQHFGDGTRLSIL.

This clonotype was seen a few times. V and J are TRBV28 and TRBJ2-7; 7 bases fit TRBD2. The CDR3 spans 16 residues. Germline V lookup: CDR1 MDHEN, CDR2 SYDVKM. The V segment lost 6 bases and the J segment 6 bases; nucleotides outside the gene matches: 17. DNA for the CDR3: TGTGCCAGCAGCATTCACATCGGACTAGTCGTTGCCGAGCAGTACTTC. This codes for CASSIHIGLVVAEQYF.

The genes are TRBV11-2 and TRBJ2-3, with D hard to call. Germline assignment: CDR1 SGHAT and CDR2 FQNNGV. The CDR3 runs to 15 residues. V lost 0 bases to trimming and J lost 4 bases, with 11 bases between them. CDR3 sequence reads: CASSLEASFADTQYF. CDR3 sequence (DNA): TGTGCCAGCAGCTTAGAGGCGTCTTTCGCAGATACGCAGTATTTT.

The chain combines TRBV6-5 with TRBJ1-1; the D gene is possibly TRBD1 (5 bases). The CDR3 contains 16 residues. Germline CDR1 and CDR2: MNHEY and SVGAGI. The V end was cut by 5 bases, the J end by 1 base, with 17 bases between. This CDR3 is CASSRRTLTGNTEAFF. CDR3 sequence (DNA): TGTGCCAGCAGTCGCCGGACACTAACGGGGAACACTGAAGCTTTCTTT.

Concerning this clonotype itself: One junction end does not reproduce the germline sequence, and a read error may be involved. The chain couples TRBV20-1 to TRBJ2-5; 15 nucleotides agree with TRBD2. Germline V CDR1 and CDR2: DFQATT, SNEGSKA (reference sequence). The CDR3 is made up of 16 amino acids. The CDR3 sequence: CGASKGLAGGQETQYF. As DNA, the CDR3 is TGCGGTGCTTCTAAGGGACTAGCGGGAGGTCAGGAGACCCAGTACTTC.

This clonotype was counted a few times. The chain carries TRBV24-1 and TRBJ2-2; 7 bases are a match to TRBD1. Germline V gene sequence: CDR1 KGHDR, CDR2 SFDVKD. This CDR3 has 14 amino acids. The J segment lost 6 bases and the V segment lost 9 bases, leaving 9 bases of the junction unmatched. CDR3 protein: CATSDRVVSGELFF. The CDR3 coding sequence is TGTGCCACCTCCGACAGGGTTGTGTCCGGGGAGCTGTTTTTT.

This clonotype was detected a few times. This chain connects TRBV6-5 to TRBJ2-3; TRBD2 aligns across 8 bases. Germline trimming cut 5 bases from V and 4 bases from J; bases unmatched to any gene: 8. CDR1 is MNHEY and CDR2 is SVGAGI in the germline V gene. The CDR3 covers 15 residues. The CDR3 nucleotides read TGTGCCAGCAGTAACGGGGGGGGAGGGCCAGATACGCAGTATTTT. This gives the protein CASSNGGGGPDTQYF.